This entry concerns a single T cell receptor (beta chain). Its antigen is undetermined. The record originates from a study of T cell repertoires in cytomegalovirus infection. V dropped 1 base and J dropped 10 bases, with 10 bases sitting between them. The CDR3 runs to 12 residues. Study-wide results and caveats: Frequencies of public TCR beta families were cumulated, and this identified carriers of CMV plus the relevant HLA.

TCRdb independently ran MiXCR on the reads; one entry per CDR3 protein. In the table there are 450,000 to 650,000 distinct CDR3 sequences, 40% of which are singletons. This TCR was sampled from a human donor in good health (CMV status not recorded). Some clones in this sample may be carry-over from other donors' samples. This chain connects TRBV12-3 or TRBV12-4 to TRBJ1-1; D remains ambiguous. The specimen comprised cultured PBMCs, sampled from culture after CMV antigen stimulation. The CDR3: CASSLGWSIAFF. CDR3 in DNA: TGTGCCAGCAGTTTAGGGTGGAGTATAGCTTTCTTT.